The source of this T cell receptor beta chain is a study of blood T cell repertoires in COVID-19. Study-wide background: Acute and convalescent COVID-19 samples came from the United States, Italy and Spain. From T cells, B-cell-depleted T cells, or PBMCs came the material, which was cDNA or gDNA.

This clone has only one observation. V lost 3 bases and J lost 0, with 11 bases in between. Germline V gene data show CDR1 as LNHDA and CDR2 as SQIVND (reference sequence). This CDR3 spans 15 amino acids. Original processing methods: Amplifying reference gene primers gave estimates of nucleated cell counts. Produced via immunoSEQ multiplex PCR; TCRdb's table is partial and in-frame only. V and J calls and clone size are copied from that table; D and trimming were computed from the DNA. The data show around 500,000 clones, over 75% seen once. This receptor was obtained from a human donor in a cohort sampled during active COVID-19. Sequenced sample: peripheral blood. This sequence joins TRBV19 and TRBJ2-5; perhaps TRBD2 as D (5 bases). DNA for the CDR3: TGTGCCAGTAGTATTCGGGGTCGTAACCAAGAGACCCAGTACTTC. It is translated as CASSIRGRNQETQYF.